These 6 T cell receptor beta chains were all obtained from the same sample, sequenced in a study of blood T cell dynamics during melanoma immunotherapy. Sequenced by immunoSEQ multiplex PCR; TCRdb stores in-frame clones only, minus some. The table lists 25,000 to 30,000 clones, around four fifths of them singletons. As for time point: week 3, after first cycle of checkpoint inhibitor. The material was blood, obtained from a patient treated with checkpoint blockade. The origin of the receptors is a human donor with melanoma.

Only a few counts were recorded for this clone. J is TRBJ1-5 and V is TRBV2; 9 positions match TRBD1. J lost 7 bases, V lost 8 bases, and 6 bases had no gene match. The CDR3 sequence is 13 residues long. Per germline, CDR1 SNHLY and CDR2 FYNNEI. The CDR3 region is CASAMTGGQPQHF. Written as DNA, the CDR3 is TGTGCCAGCGCAATGACAGGGGGGCAGCCCCAGCATTTT.

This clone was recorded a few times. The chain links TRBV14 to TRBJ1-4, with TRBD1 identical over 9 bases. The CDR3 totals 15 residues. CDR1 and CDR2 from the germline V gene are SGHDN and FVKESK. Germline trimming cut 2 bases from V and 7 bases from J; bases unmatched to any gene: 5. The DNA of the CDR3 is TGTGCCAGCAGCCAAAAACAGGGGGCGGGTGAAAAACTGTTTTTT. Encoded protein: CASSQKQGAGEKLFF. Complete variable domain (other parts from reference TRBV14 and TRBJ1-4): EAGVTQFPSHSVIEKGQTVTLRCDPISGHDNLYWYRRVMGKEIKFLLHFVKESKQDESGMPNNRFLAERTGGTYSTLKVQPAELEDSGVYFCASSQKQGAGEKLFFGSGTQLSVL.

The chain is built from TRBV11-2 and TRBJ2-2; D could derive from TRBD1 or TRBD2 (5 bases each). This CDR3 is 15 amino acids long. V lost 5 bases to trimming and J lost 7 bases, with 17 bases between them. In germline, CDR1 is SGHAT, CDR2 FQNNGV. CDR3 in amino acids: CASSAGALGVGELFF. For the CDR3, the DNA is TGTGCCAGCAGCGCCGGGGCCCTGGGGGTCGGGGAGCTGTTTTTT.

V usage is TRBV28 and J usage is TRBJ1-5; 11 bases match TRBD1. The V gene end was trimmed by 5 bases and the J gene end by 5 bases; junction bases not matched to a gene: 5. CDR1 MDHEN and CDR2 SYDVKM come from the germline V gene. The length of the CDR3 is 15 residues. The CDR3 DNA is TGTGCCAGCAGTACGGGACAGGGGGTCCATCAGCCCCAGCATTTT. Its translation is CASSTGQGVHQPQHF.

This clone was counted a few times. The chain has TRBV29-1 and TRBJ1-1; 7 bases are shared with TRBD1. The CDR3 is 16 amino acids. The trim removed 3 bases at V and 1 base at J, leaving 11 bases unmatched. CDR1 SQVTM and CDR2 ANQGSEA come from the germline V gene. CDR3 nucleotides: TGCAGCGTTGACGCCCGGACAGGCACTGGGAACACTGAAGCTTTCTTT. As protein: CSVDARTGTGNTEAFF.

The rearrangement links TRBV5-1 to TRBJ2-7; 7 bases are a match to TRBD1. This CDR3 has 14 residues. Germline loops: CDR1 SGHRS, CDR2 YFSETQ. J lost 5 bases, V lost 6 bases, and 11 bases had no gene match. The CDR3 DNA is TGCGCCAGCACCTTAATAGGGGGCGGCCACGAGCAGTACTTC. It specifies CASTLIGGGHEQYF.